Listed below are T cell receptor beta chains from one sample, sequenced in a study of tumor-infiltrating lymphocytes in primary liver carcinoma. From the multiplex PCR reads, TCRdb called clonotypes with MiXCR, one entry per CDR3 protein. The sample contains 190,000 or so distinct CDR3 sequences, approximately 65% of which appear only once. Sequenced material: peripheral blood. All receptors come from an older woman with primary liver carcinoma and hepatitis B virus infection. Both conserved end residues are part of each CDR3. The D gene is left open where the match is weak. Some rows mark clone size as missing; the rest say once, few, many or name a class of expanded clone.

size	V	D	J	DNA	CDR3
many	TRBV6-1	NA	TRBJ2-7	TGTGCCAGCCACCTGATTGGTGGGAGCGAGCAGTACTTC	CASHLIGGSEQYF
many	TRBV6-1	NA	TRBJ1-2	TGTGCCAGCAGTGAAGCGCTTGGGGGCTATGGCTACACCTTC	CASSEALGGYGYTF
NA	TRBV7-9	NA	TRBJ2-3	TGTGCCAGCAGCTACGGCAGCATAGATACGCAGTATTTT	CASSYGSIDTQYF
many	TRBV4-1	TRBD1	TRBJ2-2	TGCGCCAGCAGCCAAGGCTCAGGGGGCGCCGTCGGGGAGCTGTTTTTT	CASSQGSGGAVGELFF
many	TRBV11-2	NA	TRBJ2-6	TGTGCCAGCAGCTTACAGGGGCCCGGGGCCAACGTCCTGACTTTC	CASSLQGPGANVLTF
NA	TRBV14	TRBD1	TRBJ1-1	TGTGCCAGCAGCCGACAATTACAGGGACAGGGAAAAGCCTTCTTT	CASSRQLQGQGKAFF
many	TRBV5-5	NA	TRBJ1-1	TGTGCCAGCAGATCCGGACTGAGCAACACTGAAGCTTTCTTT	CASRSGLSNTEAFF
NA	TRBV9	TRBD2	TRBJ2-3	TGTGCCAGCAACGGGGGGGCTTTGCACACAGATACGCAGTATTTT	CASNGGALHTDTQYF
NA	TRBV6-5	NA	TRBJ2-1	TGTACCAGCATACGCCCCGCTGCGGGAGAGCAGTTCTTC	CTSIRPAAGEQFF
NA	TRBV6-5	TRBD2	TRBJ2-1	TGTGCCAGCATCGGGAGGACCTACAGTAAGCAGTTCTTC	CASIGRTYSKQFF
NA	TRBV4-1	TRBD1	TRBJ1-1	TGCGCCAGCAGCCAAGTGAGACAGGGAAACACTGAAGCTTTCTTC	CASSQVRQGNTEAFF
few	TRBV5-6	NA	TRBJ1-2	TGTGCCAGCAGCCCGGGACGGATACTCTATGGCTACACCTTC	CASSPGRILYGYTF
NA	TRBV28	NA	TRBJ2-5	TGTGTCAGCAGTTTAATCGGTCAAGAGACCCAGTACTTC	CVSSLIGQETQYF
NA	TRBV10-3	NA	TRBJ2-1	TGTGCCATCAATAAAGCCAATGAGCAGTTCTTC	CAINKANEQFF
NA	TRBV11-2	NA	TRBJ2-1	TGTGCCAGCAGCTTAGATCTCATAATTTACAATGAGCAGTTCTTC	CASSLDLIIYNEQFF
few	TRBV12-3/TRBV12-4	NA	TRBJ1-5	TGTGCCAGCGGAGATACACAGGGATTCGGACACGTCGGTCGGCCCCAGCATTTT	CASGDTQGFGHVGRPQHF
NA	TRBV29-1	NA	TRBJ2-5	TGCAGCGCGTATTCGAGATTTCAAGAGACCCAGTATTTC	CSAYSRFQETQYF